Below, 11 T cell receptor beta chains from the same sample are listed, as sequenced in a study of blood T cell repertoires in COVID-19. The assay was immunoSEQ multiplex PCR, and TCRdb's table has in-frame clones only and misses some. This sample carries about 190,000 clones, about 79% of them seen once, and the ten largest clones take 26%. Sequenced sample: peripheral blood. The receptors here all came from a woman aged 70 to 79 with acute or convalescent COVID-19.

The V and J genes are TRBV24-1 and TRBJ2-1; no firm D call. The CDR3 runs to 13 residues. Trimming shortened V by 3 bases and J by 9 bases, and 11 bases separated the two germline ends. The germline CDR1 and CDR2 sequences are KGHDR and SFDVKD. CDR3 DNA sequence: TGTGCCACCAGTGATCCCCAGCGAAGTGAGCAGTTCTTC. It encodes CATSDPQRSEQFF.

V gene TRBV3-1 (or the pseudogene TRBV3-2) combines with J gene TRBJ2-5; the match to TRBD1 covers 9 bases. Germline V lookup: CDR1 LGHDT, CDR2 YNNKEL (reference sequence). V shed 4 bases and J 4 bases; nucleotides not matched to a gene: 4. CDR3 length: 14 residues. The CDR3 is CASSLGQGRETQYF. CDR3 nucleotides: TGTGCCAGCAGCCTTGGACAGGGGAGAGAGACCCAGTACTTC.

The chain uses TRBV27 and TRBJ2-7, with 7 bases identical to TRBD2. The CDR3 spans 13 residues. Germline CDR1 and CDR2: MNHEY and SMNVEV (reference sequence). Trimming cost V 7 bases and J 4 bases; bases outside gene matches: 7. DNA of the CDR3: TGTGCCAGCAAGGGACTATCGCGTTACGAGCAGTACTTC. Its protein product is CASKGLSRYEQYF.

Only a few counts were recorded for this clone. This sequence joins TRBV3-1 (or the pseudogene TRBV3-2) and TRBJ1-1; D unresolved. Between the trimmed V and J ends, which lost 5 bases and 8 bases, there was a span of 12 bases. The germline CDR1 and CDR2 sequences are LGHDT and YNNKEL (reference sequence). The CDR3 extends over 12 amino acids. CDR3 region: CASSRPGGEAFF. The CDR3 bases are TGTGCCAGCAGCAGACCCGGCGGAGAAGCTTTCTTT.

The chain couples TRBV27 to TRBJ2-7; the D gene is possibly TRBD1 (6 bases). The germline V and J ends were trimmed by 6 bases and 3 bases, with 12 bases remaining between them. The CDR3 contains 13 residues. Germline CDR1 reads MNHEY; CDR2 reads SMNVEV (reference sequence). The CDR3: CASRQTGNYEQYF. CDR3 nucleotides: TGTGCCAGCAGGCAAACAGGGAACTACGAGCAGTACTTC.

V is TRBV2 and J is TRBJ2-1; TRBD2 is a possible D gene (6 bases). The germline V gene has CDR1 SNHLY and CDR2 FYNNEI. The germline V and J ends were trimmed by 3 bases and 4 bases, with 10 bases remaining between them. This CDR3 is 14 amino acids long. CDR3 nucleotides: TGTGCCAGCAGTGAGGGGGGACTTTACAATGAGCAGTTCTTC. It specifies CASSEGGLYNEQFF.

The chain links TRBV3-1 (or the pseudogene TRBV3-2) to TRBJ1-6, with D perhaps TRBD1 (5 bases). The CDR3 has 13 amino acids. Germline V gene data show CDR1 as LGHDT and CDR2 as YNNKEL (reference sequence). Trimming removed 8 bases at V and 9 bases at J, with 14 bases between. The CDR3 DNA reads TGTGCCAGCGGGGCGGGGACGGTTTCACCCCTCCACTTT. Its protein is CASGAGTVSPLHF.

This clone was picked up one time. V and J are TRBV7-2 and TRBJ2-5, with 7 bases fitting TRBD1. Germline loops: CDR1 SGHTA, CDR2 FQGNSA. The CDR3 totals 14 residues. V shed 1 base, J shed 2 bases, and the junction held 1 base outside the gene matches. The CDR3 region is CASSLGTGQETQYF. CDR3 nucleotides: TGTGCCAGCAGCTTAGGGACAGGACAAGAGACCCAGTACTTC.

The chain recombines TRBV5-1 with TRBJ2-1; a possible D gene is TRBD1 (5 bases). The CDR3 has 15 amino acids. The germline gives CDR1 SGHRS, CDR2 YFSETQ. Trimming shortened V by 5 bases and J by 8 bases, and 20 bases separated the two germline ends. In nucleotides, the CDR3 is TGCGCCAGCAGTAATCAGGCTCTAAAGACAGATGAGCAGTTCTTC. Its translation: CASSNQALKTDEQFF.

This clone was observed once. The rearrangement joins TRBV5-1 to TRBJ2-1; TRBD2 is a possible D gene (5 bases). This CDR3 region has 13 residues. Germline V lookup: CDR1 SGHRS, CDR2 YFSETQ. Trimming stripped 0 bases from V and 4 bases from J, with 5 bases between. CDR3 in DNA: TGCGCCAGCAGCTTGGGGGAGTACAATGAGCAGTTCTTC. Protein sequence: CASSLGEYNEQFF.

This clone appeared a single time. The rearrangement uses TRBV6-2 or TRBV6-3 and TRBJ1-4, with 7 bases lining up with TRBD1. CDR3 length equals 14 residues. V shed 4 bases and J 4 bases; nucleotides not matched to a gene: 3. CDR1 and CDR2 from the germline V gene are MNHEY and SVGEGT. The CDR3, as DNA: TGTGCCAGCAGTTTGGGACAGTTTAATGAAAAACTGTTTTTT. It codes for CASSLGQFNEKLFF.